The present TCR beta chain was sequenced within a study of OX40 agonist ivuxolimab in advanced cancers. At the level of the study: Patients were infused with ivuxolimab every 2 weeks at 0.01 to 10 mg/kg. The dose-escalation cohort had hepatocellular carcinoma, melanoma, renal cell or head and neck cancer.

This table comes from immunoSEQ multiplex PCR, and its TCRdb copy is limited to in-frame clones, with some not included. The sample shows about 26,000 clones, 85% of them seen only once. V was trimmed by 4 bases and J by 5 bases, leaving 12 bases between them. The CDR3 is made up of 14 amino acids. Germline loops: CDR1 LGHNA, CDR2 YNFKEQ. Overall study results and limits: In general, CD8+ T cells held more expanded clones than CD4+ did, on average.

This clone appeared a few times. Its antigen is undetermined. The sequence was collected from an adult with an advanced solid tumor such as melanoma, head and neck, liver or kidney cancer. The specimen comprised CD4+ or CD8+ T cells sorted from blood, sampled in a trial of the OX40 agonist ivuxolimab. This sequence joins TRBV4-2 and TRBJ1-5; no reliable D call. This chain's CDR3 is CASSPPGIDQPQHF. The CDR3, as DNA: TGTGCCAGCAGCCCCCCCGGTATCGATCAGCCCCAGCATTTT.